A selection of T cell receptor beta chains follows, all from one sample in a study of shared clonotypes between healthy human individuals. Profiled with immunoSEQ multiplex PCR; TCRdb holds only in-frame clones, not every one. The sample records some 2,500,000 clones, 93% being singletons. The sequenced sample was naive CD4+ T cells from PBMCs. These receptors were taken from a man between 18 and 35 years old in good health. Some clones in this sample may be carry-over from other donors' samples. The CDR3 runs from the conserved cysteine through the conserved F or W. A D gene is named only where the DNA matches it firmly. Size tells how often a clone was seen (once, few, many) or the class of an expanded clone, and some rows leave it out.

-,TRBJ1-1,TRBV7-9,-,TGTGCCAGCACCCGCGGGGCGGCGAACACTGAAGCTTTCTTT,CASTRGAANTEAFF
-,TRBJ1-3,TRBV9,-,TGTGCCAGCAGCGGATCTATGGAGAAACTTTCTGGAAACACCATATATTTT,CASSGSMEKLSGNTIYF
-,TRBJ2-5,TRBV6-5,-,TGTGCCAGCTCTGTAATAGGGTCTGGCGAGACCCAGTACTTC,CASSVIGSGETQYF
-,TRBJ1-2,TRBV2,-,TGTGCCAGCAGTGAAGCTAGCCCGTCCATCTATGGCTACACCTTC,CASSEASPSIYGYTF
-,TRBJ1-4,TRBV5-1,once,TGCGCCAGCAGTAGTCTGGGAGCTCCGACCCCGGGGGAAAAACTGTTTTTT,CASSSLGAPTPGEKLFF
-,TRBJ1-2,TRBV6-5,-,TGTGCCAGCGGGAGTTGGCCGACGCTCTGGGGCTACACCTTC,CASGSWPTLWGYTF
TRBD2,TRBJ2-1,TRBV4-2,-,TGTGCCAGCAGCCAATCCAGCGGGAGCATGGTCAATGAGCAGTTCTTC,CASSQSSGSMVNEQFF
-,TRBJ2-1,TRBV30,-,TGTGCCTGGAGTAGTGGGACGAGCTCCTACAATGAGCAGTTCTTC,CAWSSGTSSYNEQFF
TRBD2,TRBJ2-1,TRBV5-1,-,TGCGCCAGCAGCTTGGGGCTAGCGGGAGGGCCCAGCTCCTACAATGAGCAGTTCTTC,CASSLGLAGGPSSYNEQFF
-,TRBJ1-1,TRBV2,-,TGTGCCCAGAGAAGAATTAGGGGGGACACTGAAGCTTTCTTT,CAQRRIRGDTEAFF
-,TRBJ2-3,TRBV5-1,-,TGCGCCAGCAGTCCAGGGCAGAGCACAGATACGCAGTATTTT,CASSPGQSTDTQYF
TRBD2,TRBJ2-2,TRBV28,-,TGTGCCAGCAGCAAGGGCGGGAGCTTGAGAACCGGGGAGCTGTTTTTT,CASSKGGSLRTGELFF
TRBD1,TRBJ1-1,TRBV18,-,TGTGCCAGCTCACCAGGACAGGCCAGGCCCTACACTGAAGCTTTCTTT,CASSPGQARPYTEAFF
-,TRBJ1-2,TRBV5-6,-,TGTGCCACCCGTAGGGCGGGGGGTCAGGGCTACACCTTC,CATRRAGGQGYTF
TRBD2,TRBJ2-1,TRBV30,-,TGTGCCTGTTCTAGCGGGACCTACAATGAGCAGTTCTTC,CACSSGTYNEQFF
TRBD1,TRBJ1-5,TRBV28,-,TGTGCCAGCAGCTTTCCTACAGGGGCCTTTAATCAGCCCCAGCATTTT,CASSFPTGAFNQPQHF
-,TRBJ2-2,TRBV5-1,-,TGCGCCAGCAGCTTGGCGGGCGGGGAGCTGTTTTTT,CASSLAGGELFF